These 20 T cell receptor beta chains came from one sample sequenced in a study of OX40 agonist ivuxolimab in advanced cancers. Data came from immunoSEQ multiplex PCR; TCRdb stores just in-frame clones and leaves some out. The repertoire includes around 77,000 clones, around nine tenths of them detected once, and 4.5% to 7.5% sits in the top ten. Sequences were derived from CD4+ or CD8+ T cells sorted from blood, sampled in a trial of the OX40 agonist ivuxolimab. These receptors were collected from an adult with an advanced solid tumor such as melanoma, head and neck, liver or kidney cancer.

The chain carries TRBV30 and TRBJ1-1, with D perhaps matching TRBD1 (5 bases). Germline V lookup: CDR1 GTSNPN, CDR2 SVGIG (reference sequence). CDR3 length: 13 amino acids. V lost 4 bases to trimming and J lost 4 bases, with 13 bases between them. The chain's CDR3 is CAWTPGTPTEAFF. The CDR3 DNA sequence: TGTGCCTGGACCCCCGGGACTCCCACTGAAGCTTTCTTT.

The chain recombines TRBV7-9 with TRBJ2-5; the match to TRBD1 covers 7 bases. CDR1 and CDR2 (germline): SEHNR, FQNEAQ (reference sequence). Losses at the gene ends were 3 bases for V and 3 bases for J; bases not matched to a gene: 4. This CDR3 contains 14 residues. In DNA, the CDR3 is TGTGCCAGCAGCTTGCGGACAGGAAAAGAGACCCAGTACTTC. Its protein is CASSLRTGKETQYF.

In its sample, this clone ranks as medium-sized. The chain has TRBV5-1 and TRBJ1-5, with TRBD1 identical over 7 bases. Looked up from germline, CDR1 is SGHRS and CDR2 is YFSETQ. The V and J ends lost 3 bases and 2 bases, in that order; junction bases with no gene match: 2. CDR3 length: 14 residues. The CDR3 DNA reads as TGCGCCAGCAGCTCAGGACAGGGCAATCAGCCCCAGCATTTT. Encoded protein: CASSSGQGNQPQHF.

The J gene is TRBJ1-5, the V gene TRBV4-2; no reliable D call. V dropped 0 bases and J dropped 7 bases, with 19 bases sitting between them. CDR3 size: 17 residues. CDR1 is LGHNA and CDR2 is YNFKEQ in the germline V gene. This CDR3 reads CASSQDETPGPLQPQHF. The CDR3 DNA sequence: TGTGCCAGCAGCCAAGACGAAACGCCGGGTCCTTTGCAGCCCCAGCATTTT.

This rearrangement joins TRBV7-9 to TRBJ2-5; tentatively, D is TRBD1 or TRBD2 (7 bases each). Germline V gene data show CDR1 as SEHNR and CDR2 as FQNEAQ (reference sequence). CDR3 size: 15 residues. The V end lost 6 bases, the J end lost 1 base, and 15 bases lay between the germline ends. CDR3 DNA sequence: TGTGCCAGCAGTCTCCAGGGGGGGGTCCAAGAGACCCAGTACTTC. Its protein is CASSLQGGVQETQYF.

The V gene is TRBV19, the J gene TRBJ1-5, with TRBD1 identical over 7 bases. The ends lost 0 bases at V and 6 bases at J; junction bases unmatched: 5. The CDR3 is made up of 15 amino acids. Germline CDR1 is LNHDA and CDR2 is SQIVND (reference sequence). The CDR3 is CASSIDRGDGQPQHF. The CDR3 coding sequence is TGTGCCAGTAGTATAGACAGGGGGGACGGTCAGCCCCAGCATTTT.

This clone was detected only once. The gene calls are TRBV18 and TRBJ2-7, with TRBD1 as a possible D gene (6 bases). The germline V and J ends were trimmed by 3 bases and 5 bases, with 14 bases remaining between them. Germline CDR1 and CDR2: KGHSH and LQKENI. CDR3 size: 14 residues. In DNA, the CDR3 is TGTGCCAGCTCACCGGGGCAGGGGACGAACGAGCAGTACTTC. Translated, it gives CASSPGQGTNEQYF.

The CDR3 is CASSEKPRTGRNTIYF. CDR3 DNA sequence: TGTGCCAGCAGCGAGAAGCCAAGGACGGGAAGAAACACCATATATTTT. The gene calls are TRBV9 and TRBJ1-3; no clear D gene. Trimming removed 3 bases from V and 5 bases from J, with 18 bases in between. The CDR3 covers 16 residues. The germline CDR1 and CDR2 sequences are SGDLS and YYNGEE.

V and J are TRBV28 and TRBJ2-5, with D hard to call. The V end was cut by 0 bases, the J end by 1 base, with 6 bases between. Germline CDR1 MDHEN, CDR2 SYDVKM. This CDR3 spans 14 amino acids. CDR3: CASSLWTPQETQYF. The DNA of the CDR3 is TGTGCCAGCAGTTTATGGACTCCCCAAGAGACCCAGTACTTC.

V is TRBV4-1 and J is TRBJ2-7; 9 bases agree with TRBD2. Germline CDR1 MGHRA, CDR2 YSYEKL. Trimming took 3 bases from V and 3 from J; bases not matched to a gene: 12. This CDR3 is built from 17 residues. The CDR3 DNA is TGCGCCAGCAGCCAGAATAGCGGGAGAGGGTCCTACTACGAGCAGTACTTC. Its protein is CASSQNSGRGSYYEQYF.

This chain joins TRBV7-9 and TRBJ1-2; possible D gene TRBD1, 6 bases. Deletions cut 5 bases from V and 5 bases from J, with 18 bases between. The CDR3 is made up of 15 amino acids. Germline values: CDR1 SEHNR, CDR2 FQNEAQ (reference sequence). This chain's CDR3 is CASSTPRQAPYGYTF. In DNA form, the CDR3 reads TGTGCCAGCAGCACTCCCAGACAGGCCCCGTATGGCTACACCTTC.

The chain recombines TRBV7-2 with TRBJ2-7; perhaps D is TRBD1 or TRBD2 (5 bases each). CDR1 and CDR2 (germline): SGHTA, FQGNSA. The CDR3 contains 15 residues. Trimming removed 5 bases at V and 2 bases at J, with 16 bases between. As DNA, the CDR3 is TGTGCCAGCAGCCCGCCAGGGAGCGCGGCCTACGAGCAGTACTTC. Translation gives CASSPPGSAAYEQYF.

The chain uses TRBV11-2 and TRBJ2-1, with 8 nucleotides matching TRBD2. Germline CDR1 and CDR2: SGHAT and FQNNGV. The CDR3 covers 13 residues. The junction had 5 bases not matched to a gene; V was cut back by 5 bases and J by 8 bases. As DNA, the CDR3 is TGTGCCAGCAGCCGGGAGGGAGATTATGAGCAGTTCTTC. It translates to CASSREGDYEQFF. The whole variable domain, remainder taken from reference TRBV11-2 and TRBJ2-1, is EAGVAQSPRYKIIEKRQSVAFWCNPISGHATLYWYQQILGQGPKLLIQFQNNGVVDDSQLPKDRFSAERLKGVDSTLKIQPAKLEDSAVYLCASSREGDYEQFFGPGTRLTVL.

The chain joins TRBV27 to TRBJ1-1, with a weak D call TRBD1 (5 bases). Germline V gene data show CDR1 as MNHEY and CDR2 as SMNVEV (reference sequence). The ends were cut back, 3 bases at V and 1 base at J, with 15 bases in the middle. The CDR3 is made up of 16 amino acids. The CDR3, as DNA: TGTGCCAGCAGTTTGACCAGAGGGGCGGAGAACACTGAAGCTTTCTTT. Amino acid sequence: CASSLTRGAENTEAFF.

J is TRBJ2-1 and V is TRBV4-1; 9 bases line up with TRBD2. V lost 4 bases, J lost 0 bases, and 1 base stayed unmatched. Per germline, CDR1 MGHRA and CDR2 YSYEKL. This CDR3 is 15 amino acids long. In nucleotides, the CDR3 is TGCGCCAGCAGCCTTAGCGGGAGCTCCTACAATGAGCAGTTCTTC. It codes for CASSLSGSSYNEQFF.

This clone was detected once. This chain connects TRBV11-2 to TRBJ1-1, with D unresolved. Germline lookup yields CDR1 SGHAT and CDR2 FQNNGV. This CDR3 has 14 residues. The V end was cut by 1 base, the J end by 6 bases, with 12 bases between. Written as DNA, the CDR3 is TGTGCCAGCAGCTTAGTGGGCCACCTCGCTGAAGCTTTCTTT. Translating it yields CASSLVGHLAEAFF.

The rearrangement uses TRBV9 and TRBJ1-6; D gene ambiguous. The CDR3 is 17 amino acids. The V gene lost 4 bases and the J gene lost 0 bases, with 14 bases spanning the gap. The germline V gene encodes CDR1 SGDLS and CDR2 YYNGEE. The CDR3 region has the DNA TGTGCCAGCAGCATAAGACGGGAGAGCTCCTATAATTCACCCCTCCACTTT. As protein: CASSIRRESSYNSPLHF.

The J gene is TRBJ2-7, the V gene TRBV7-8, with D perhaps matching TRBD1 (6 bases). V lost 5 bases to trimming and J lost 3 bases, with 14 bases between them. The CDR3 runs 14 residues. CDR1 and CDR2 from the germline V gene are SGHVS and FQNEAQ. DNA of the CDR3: TGTGCCAGCAGCCTGACCGGGACATACTACGAGCAGTACTTC. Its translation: CASSLTGTYYEQYF.

The CDR3 DNA sequence: TGTGCCTGGGCAGGGGGCTCGAGCACTGAAGCTTTCTTT. It encodes CAWAGGSSTEAFF. The chain uses TRBV30 and TRBJ1-1; TRBD1 matches 8 bases. The length of the CDR3 is 13 residues. The germline CDR1 and CDR2 sequences are GTSNPN and SVGIG (reference sequence). Trimming removed 5 bases from V and 4 bases from J; junction bases left unmatched: 6.

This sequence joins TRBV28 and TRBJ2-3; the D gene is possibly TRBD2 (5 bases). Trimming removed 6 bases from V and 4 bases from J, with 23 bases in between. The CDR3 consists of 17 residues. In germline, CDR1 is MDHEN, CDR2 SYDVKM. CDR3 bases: TGTGCCAGCAGATCCCTCAGTTTCGGTGGACTGGCAGATACGCAGTATTTT. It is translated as CASRSLSFGGLADTQYF.